A selection of T cell receptor beta chains follows, all from one sample in a study of radiation and T cells in renal cell carcinoma. Here immunoSEQ multiplex PCR was the method, and the copy in TCRdb shows in-frame clones only, minus some. The data show about 140,000 clones, roughly 90% seen once. The material was blood, obtained from a patient whose treatment included radiotherapy and nephrectomy. The receptors derive from a woman between 50 and 59 years old with renal cell carcinoma. The CDR3 runs from the conserved cysteine through the conserved F or W. Clone size appears in some rows only: once, few, many, or a class for an expanded clone.

>NA|TRBV5-1|TRBJ1-2
CASSASGGQNPGYTF
>NA|TRBV28|TRBJ1-2
CASTLRGQGYGYTF
>NA|TRBV30|TRBJ1-5
CAWGMRWDQPQHF
>once|TRBV30|TRBJ1-6
CAWSMTSANSPLHF
>NA|TRBV28|TRBJ1-1
CASSEGLYTEAFF
>NA|TRBV2|TRBJ1-4
CASSEGGGSEKLFF
>NA|TRBV10-3|TRBJ2-2
CAIRGQGISNTGELFF
>NA|TRBV7-2|TRBJ2-1
CASSPGLAETDEQFF
>once|TRBV6-6|TRBJ1-3
CASSYGQGPGNTIYF
>NA|TRBV5-1|TRBJ2-5
CASSRTSGTGETQYF
>NA|TRBV5-1|TRBJ2-3
CASSSGLAEPSTDTQYF
>NA|TRBV7-9|TRBJ2-7
CASTSAYEQYF
>NA|TRBV19|TRBJ2-3
CASSRLRTGVITDTQYF
>few|TRBV5-1|TRBJ1-5
CASSPDRGRGQPQHF
>NA|TRBV4-3|TRBJ1-2
CASSQDIGYGYTF
>NA|TRBV6-5|TRBJ1-3
CASSYWGAGNTIYF
>NA|TRBV28|TRBJ2-7
CASSKTGQLYEQYF
>NA|TRBV30|TRBJ1-5
CAWSRQFGYQPQHF
>NA|TRBV19|TRBJ1-5
CASRKRGGNQPQHF
>NA|TRBV11-3|TRBJ2-3
CASAIGGTGGSDTQYF
>NA|TRBV7-6|TRBJ1-3
CASSFLSGDRSNTIYF
>NA|TRBV7-2|TRBJ1-1
CASSSGTAPGNTEAFF
>NA|TRBV29-1|TRBJ1-1
CSVGIRGDTEAFF
>NA|TRBV6-4|TRBJ2-1
CASSQLGGTSGKYIEQFF
>NA|TRBV7-2|TRBJ2-7
CASSLTPSGRLYEQYF
>NA|TRBV27|TRBJ2-7
CASSLLAGGSEQYF
>once|TRBV4-2|TRBJ2-6
CASSQDRISGANVLTF
>few|TRBV2|TRBJ1-5
CASTMEGGAQPQHF
>once|TRBV19|TRBJ1-2
CASSDTDYGYTF
>NA|TRBV6-5|TRBJ2-7
CASKGAGSYEQYF
>NA|TRBV5-1|TRBJ2-3
CASSAGLAGGGRTDTQYF
>NA|TRBV19|TRBJ1-3
CASGLSASGGNTIYF
>NA|TRBV7-9|TRBJ1-5
CASSSGGNQPQHF
>NA|TRBV6-5|TRBJ2-1
CASSYSPIHNEQFF
>NA|TRBV29-1|TRBJ2-5
CSSRAETAFSETQYF
>NA|TRBV5-4|TRBJ2-7
CASSSGTGGGEQYF
>once|TRBV2|TRBJ1-2
CASSVGIYGYTF